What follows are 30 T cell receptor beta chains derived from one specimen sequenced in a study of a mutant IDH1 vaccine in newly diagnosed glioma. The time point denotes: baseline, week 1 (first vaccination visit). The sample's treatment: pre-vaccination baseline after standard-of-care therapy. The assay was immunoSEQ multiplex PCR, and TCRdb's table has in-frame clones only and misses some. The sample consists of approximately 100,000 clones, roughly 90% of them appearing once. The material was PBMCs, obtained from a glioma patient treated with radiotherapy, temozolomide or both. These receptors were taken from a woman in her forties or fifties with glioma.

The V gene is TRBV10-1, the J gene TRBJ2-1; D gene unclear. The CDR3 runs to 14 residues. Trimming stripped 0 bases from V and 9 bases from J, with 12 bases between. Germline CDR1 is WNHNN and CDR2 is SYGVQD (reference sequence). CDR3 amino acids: CASSESTPIAEQFF. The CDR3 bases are TGCGCCAGCAGTGAGTCGACCCCTATAGCTGAGCAGTTCTTC.

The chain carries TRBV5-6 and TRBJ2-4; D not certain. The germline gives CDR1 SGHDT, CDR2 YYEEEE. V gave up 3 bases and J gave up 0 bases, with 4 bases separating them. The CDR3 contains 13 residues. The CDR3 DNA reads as TGTGCCAGCAGCTCTATAGCCAAAAACATTCAGTACTTC. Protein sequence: CASSSIAKNIQYF. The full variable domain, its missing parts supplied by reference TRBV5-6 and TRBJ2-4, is DAGVTQSPTHLIKTRGQQVTLRCSPKSGHDTVSWYQQALGQGPQFIFQYYEEEERQRGNFPDRFSGHQFPNYSSELNVNALLLGDSALYLCASSSIAKNIQYFGAGTRLSVL.

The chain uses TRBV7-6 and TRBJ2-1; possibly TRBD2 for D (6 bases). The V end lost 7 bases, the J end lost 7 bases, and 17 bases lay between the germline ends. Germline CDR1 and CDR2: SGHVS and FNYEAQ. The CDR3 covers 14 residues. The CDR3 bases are TGTGCCAGCACTACAAGGGAGGCGGCGAATGAGCAGTTCTTC. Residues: CASTTREAANEQFF.

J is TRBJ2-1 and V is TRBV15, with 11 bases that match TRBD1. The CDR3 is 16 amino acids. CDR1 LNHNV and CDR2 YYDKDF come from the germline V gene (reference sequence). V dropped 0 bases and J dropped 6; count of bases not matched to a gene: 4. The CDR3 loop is CATSRDRDRGSNEQFF. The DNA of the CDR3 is TGTGCCACCAGCAGAGACCGGGACAGGGGGTCCAATGAGCAGTTCTTC.

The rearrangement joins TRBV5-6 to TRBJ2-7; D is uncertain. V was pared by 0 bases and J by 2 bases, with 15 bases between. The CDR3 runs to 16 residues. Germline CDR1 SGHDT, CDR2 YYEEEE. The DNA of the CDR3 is TGTGCCAGCAGCTTGGTTCACTCTGGACCACCCTACGAGCAGTACTTC. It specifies CASSLVHSGPPYEQYF.

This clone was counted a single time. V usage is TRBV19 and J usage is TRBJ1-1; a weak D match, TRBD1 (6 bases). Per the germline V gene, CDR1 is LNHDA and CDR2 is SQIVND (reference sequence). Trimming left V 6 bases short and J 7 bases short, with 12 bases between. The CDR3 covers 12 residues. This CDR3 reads CASSQGLNEAFF. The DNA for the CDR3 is TGTGCCAGTAGCCAGGGGTTGAATGAAGCTTTCTTT.

The CDR3 loop reads CASSLGLAISVGQFF. The CDR3 coding sequence is TGTGCCAGCAGCTTAGGGCTAGCAATTTCGGTCGGGCAGTTCTTC. The chain carries TRBV7-8 and TRBJ2-1; TRBD2 is a possible D gene (5 bases). This CDR3 has 15 residues. The germline gives CDR1 SGHVS, CDR2 FQNEAQ. The V end was cut by 1 base, the J end by 12 bases, with 19 bases between.

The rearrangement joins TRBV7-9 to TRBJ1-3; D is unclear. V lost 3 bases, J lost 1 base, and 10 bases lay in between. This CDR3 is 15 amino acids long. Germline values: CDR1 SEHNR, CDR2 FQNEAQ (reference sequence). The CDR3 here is CASSFSHGSGNTIYF. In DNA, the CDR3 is TGTGCCAGCAGCTTCTCCCACGGGTCTGGAAACACCATATATTTT.

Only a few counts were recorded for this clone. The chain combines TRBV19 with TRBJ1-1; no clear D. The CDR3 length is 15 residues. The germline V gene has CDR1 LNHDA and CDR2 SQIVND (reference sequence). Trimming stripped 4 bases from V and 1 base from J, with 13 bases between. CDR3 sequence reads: CASSRLGRQNTEAFF. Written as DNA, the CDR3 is TGTGCCAGTAGTAGACTAGGCAGACAGAACACTGAAGCTTTCTTT.

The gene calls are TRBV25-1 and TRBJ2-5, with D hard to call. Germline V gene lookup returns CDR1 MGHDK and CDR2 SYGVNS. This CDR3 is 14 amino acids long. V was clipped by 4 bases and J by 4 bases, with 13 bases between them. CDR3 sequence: CASSGRADVETQYF. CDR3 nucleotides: TGTGCCAGCAGTGGCCGTGCAGACGTAGAGACCCAGTACTTC.

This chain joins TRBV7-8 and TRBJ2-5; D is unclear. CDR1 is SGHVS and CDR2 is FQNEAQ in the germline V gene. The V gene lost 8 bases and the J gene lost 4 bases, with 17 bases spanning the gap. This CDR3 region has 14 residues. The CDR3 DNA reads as TGTGCCAGCGGCCCCAGAGTAGGGCGAGAGACCCAGTACTTC. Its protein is CASGPRVGRETQYF.

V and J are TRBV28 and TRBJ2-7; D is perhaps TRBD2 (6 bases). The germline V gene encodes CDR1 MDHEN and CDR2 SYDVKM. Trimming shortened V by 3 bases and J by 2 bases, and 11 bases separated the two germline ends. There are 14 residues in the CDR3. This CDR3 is CASSFVGSTYEQYF. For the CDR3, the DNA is TGTGCCAGCAGTTTCGTCGGGAGTACCTACGAGCAGTACTTC.

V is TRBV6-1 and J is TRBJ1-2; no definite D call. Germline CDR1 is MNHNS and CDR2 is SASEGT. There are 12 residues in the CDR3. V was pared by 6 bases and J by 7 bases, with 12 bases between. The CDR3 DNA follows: TGTGCCAGCAGGGTGGGGAGCGGTGGCTACACCTTC. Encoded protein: CASRVGSGGYTF.

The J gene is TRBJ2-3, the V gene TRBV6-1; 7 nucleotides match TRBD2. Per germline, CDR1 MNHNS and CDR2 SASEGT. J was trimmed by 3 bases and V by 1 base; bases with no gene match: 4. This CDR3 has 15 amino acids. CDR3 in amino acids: CASSEVGAGTDTQYF. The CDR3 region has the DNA TGTGCCAGCAGTGAAGTGGGAGCGGGAACAGATACGCAGTATTTT.

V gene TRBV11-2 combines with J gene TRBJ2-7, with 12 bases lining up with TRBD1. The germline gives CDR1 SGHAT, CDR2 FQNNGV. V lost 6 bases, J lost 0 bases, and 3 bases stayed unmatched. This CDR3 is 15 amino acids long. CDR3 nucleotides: TGTGCCAGCAGGCCGGGACAGGGGGCCTCCTACGAGCAGTACTTC. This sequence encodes CASRPGQGASYEQYF.

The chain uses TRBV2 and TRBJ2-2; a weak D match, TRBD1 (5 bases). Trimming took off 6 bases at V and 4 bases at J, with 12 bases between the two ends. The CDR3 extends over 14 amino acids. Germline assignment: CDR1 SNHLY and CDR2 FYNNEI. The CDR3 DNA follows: TGTGCCAGCAGACCTGAGCAGGGCACCGGGGAGCTGTTTTTT. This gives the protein CASRPEQGTGELFF.

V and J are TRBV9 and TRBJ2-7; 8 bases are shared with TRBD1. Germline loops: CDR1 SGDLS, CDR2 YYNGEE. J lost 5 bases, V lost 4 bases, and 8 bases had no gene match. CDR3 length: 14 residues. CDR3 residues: CASSTDRGGNEQYF. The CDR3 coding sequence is TGTGCCAGCAGCACCGACAGGGGCGGGAACGAGCAGTACTTC. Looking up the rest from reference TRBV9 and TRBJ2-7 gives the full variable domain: DSGVTQTPKHLITATGQRVTLRCSPRSGDLSVYWYQQSLDQGLQFLIQYYNGEERAKGNILERFSAQQFPDLHSELNLSSLELGDSALYFCASSTDRGGNEQYFGPGTRLTVT.

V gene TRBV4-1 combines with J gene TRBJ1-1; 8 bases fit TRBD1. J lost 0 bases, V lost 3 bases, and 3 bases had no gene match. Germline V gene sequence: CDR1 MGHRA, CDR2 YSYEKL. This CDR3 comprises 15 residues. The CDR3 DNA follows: TGCGCCAGCAGCCAGCGACAGGGGATGAACACTGAAGCTTTCTTT. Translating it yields CASSQRQGMNTEAFF.

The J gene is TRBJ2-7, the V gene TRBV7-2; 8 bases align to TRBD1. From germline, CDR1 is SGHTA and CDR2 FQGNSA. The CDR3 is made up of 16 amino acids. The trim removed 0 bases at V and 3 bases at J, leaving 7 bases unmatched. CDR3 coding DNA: TGTGCCAGCAGCTTAGCCCCTGGACAGGGAGGCTACGAGCAGTACTTC. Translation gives CASSLAPGQGGYEQYF. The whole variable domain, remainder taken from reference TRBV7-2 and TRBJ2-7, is GAGVSQSPSNKVTEKGKDVELRCDPISGHTALYWYRQSLGQGLEFLIYFQGNSAPDKSGLPSDRFSAERTGGSVSTLTIQRTQQEDSAVYLCASSLAPGQGGYEQYFGPGTRLTVT.

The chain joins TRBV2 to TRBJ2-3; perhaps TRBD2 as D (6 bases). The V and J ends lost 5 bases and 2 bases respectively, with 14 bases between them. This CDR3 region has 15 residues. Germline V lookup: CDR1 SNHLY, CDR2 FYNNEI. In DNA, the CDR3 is TGTGCCAGCAGTAGGGACGGGAGACTCACAGATACGCAGTATTTT. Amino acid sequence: CASSRDGRLTDTQYF.

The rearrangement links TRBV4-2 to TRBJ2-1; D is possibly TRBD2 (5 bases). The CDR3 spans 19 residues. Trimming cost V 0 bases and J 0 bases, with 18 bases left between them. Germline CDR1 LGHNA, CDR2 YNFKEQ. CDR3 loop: CASSQDMSGEKLSYNEQFF. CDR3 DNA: TGTGCCAGCAGCCAAGATATGAGCGGCGAGAAACTCTCCTACAATGAGCAGTTCTTC.

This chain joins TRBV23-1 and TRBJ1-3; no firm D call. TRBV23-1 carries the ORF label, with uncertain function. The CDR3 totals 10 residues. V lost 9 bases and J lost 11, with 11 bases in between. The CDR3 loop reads CASLTPAIYF. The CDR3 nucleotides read TGCGCCAGTCTTACACCGGCCATATATTTT.

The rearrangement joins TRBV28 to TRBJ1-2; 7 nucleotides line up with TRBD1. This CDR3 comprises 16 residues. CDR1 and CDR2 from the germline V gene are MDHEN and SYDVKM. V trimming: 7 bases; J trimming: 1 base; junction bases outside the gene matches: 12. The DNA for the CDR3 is TGTGCCAGCACGGGCCCGGGGGACAGACTTAACTATGGCTACACCTTC. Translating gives CASTGPGDRLNYGYTF.

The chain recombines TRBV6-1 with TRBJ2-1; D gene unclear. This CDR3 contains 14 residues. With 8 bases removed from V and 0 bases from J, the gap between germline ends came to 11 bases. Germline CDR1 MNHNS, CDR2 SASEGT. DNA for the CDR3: TGTGCCAGCTCCTGGTCGGACTCCTACAATGAGCAGTTCTTC. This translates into CASSWSDSYNEQFF.

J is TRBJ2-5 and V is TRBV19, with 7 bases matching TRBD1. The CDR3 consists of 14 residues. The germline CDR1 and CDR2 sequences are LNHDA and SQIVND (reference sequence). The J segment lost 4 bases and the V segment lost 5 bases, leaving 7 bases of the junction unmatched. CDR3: CASSSIQGRETQYF. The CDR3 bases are TGTGCCAGTAGTTCTATACAGGGGCGAGAGACCCAGTACTTC. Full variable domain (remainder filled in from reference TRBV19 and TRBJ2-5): DGGITQSPKYLFRKEGQNVTLSCEQNLNHDAMYWYRQDPGQGLRLIYYSQIVNDFQKGDIAEGYSVSREKKESFPLTVTSAQKNPTAFYLCASSSIQGRETQYFGPGTRLLVL.

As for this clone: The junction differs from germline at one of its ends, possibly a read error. The CDR3 nucleotides read TGTGCTAGCAGCCCCTATGGCTACACCTTC. Its translation is CASSPYGYTF. The V call is TRBV7-7, the J call TRBJ1-2; no definite D call. The CDR3 totals 10 residues. Germline assignment: CDR1 SSHAT and CDR2 FNYEAQ (reference sequence).

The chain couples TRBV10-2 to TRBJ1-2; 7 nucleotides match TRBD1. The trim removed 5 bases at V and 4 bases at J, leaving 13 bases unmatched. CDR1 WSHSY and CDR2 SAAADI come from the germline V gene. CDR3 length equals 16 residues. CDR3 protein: CASSYTGALRRYGYTF. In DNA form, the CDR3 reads TGCGCCAGCAGTTATACAGGGGCGCTCCGACGCTATGGCTACACCTTC.

The CDR3 reads CSVYRGGHRTTQYF. CDR3 sequence (DNA): TGCAGCGTTTATCGAGGGGGCCACCGAACGACGCAGTATTTT. This sequence joins TRBV29-1 and TRBJ2-3, with 7 nucleotides matching TRBD1. The CDR3 loop spans 14 amino acids. CDR1 and CDR2 from the germline V gene are SQVTM and ANQGSEA. J was trimmed by 9 bases and V by 5 bases; bases with no gene match: 14.

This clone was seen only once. The CDR3 DNA follows: TGTGCCAGCAGGCGGACAGGGCGGGGGGCCAACGTCCTGACTTTC. This gives the protein CASRRTGRGANVLTF. The J gene is TRBJ2-6, the V gene TRBV2; 8 bases are shared with TRBD1. CDR1 is SNHLY and CDR2 is FYNNEI in the germline V gene. This CDR3 spans 15 amino acids. Trimming cost V 6 bases and J 4 bases; bases outside gene matches: 5.

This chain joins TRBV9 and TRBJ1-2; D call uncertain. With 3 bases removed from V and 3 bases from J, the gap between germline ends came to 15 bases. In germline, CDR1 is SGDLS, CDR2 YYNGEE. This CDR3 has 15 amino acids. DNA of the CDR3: TGTGCCAGCAGCGCCCAAACCGCTGCTTACTATGGCTACACCTTC. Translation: CASSAQTAAYYGYTF.